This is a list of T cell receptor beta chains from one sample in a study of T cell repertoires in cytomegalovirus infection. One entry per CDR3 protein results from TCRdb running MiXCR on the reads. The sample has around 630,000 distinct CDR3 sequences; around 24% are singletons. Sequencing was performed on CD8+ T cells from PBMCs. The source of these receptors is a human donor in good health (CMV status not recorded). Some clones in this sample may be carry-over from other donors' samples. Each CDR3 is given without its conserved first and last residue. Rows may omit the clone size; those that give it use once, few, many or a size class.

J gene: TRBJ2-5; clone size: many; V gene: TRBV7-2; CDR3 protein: ASKPGVKETQY
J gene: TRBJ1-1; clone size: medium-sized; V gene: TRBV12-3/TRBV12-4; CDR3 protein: ASSFGQGGRAF
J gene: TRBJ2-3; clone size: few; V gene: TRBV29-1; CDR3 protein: SVVWRGPDTQY
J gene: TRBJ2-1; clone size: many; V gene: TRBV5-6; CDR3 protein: ASSPGTSESSYNEQF
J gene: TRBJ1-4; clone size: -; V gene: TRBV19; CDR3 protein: ASSSSGTGHEKLF
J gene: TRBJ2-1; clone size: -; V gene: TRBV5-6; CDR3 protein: ASSVFAPTHNEQF
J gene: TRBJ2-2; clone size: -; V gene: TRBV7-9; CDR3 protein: ASSFARWHTGELF
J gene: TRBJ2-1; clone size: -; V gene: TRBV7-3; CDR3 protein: ASSPGTSGGYSSYNEQF
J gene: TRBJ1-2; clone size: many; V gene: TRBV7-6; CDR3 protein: ASSALQGADYGYT
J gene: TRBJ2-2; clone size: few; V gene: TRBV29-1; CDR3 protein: SVIQSNTGELF
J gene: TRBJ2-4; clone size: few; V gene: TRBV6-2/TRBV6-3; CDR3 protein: ASSGPGLAGGPPKNIQY
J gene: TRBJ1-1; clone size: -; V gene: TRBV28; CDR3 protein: ASSRGGGEAF
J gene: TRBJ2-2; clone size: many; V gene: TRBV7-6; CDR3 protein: ASRSYPGLAGGPNTGELF
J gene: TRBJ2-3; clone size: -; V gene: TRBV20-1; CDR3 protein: SAEDEDFSTDTQY
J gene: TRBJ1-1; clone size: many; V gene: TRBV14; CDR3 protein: ASSQDVGLNTEAF
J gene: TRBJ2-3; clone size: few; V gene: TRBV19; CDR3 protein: ASSIQGPDTQY
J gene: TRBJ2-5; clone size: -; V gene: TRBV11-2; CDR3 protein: ASSPGGVVVETQY
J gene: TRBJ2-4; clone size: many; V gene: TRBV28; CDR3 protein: ASSSPRLGHGGGAKNIQY
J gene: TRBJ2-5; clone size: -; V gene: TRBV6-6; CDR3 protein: ASSRTGGKETRY
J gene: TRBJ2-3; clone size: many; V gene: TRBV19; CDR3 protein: ASSPLAGDTDTQY
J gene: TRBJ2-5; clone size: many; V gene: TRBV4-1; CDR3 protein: ASSQVSKETQY
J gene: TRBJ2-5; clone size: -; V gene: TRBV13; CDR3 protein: ASSLVAEDQETQY
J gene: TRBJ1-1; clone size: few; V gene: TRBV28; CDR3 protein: ASMFGGNTEAF
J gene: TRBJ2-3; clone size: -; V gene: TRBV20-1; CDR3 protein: SASQVISFGTDTQY
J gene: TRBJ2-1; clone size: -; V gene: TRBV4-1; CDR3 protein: ASSQDSVNEQF
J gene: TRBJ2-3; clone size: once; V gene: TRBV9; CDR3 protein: ASSLLQDTQY
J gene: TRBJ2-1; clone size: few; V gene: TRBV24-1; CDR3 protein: ATSDLAGGFEQF
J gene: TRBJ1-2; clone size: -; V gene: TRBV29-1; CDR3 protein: SVWGAGGGGYT
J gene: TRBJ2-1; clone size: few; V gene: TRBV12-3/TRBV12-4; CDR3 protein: ASRYRGFIGEQF
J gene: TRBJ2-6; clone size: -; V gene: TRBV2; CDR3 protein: ASRARDAGANVLT
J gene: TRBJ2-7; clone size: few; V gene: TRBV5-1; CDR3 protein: ASSLDLSYEQY
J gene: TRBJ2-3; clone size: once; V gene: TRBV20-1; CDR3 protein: SASLAGGTDTQY
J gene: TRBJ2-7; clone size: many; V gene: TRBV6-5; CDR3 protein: ASSYSAGQEQY
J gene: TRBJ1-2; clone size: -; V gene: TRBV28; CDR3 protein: ASSSDRDSYYGYT
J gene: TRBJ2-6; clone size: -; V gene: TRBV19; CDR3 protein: VSSIVGLAAPSGANVLT
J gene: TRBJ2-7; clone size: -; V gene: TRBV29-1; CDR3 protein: SVQDRAFSYEQY
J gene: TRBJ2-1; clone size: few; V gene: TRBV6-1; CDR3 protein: ASSWGPLDNEQF
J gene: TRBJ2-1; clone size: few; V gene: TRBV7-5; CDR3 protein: ISVSEALPLRGVHEQF
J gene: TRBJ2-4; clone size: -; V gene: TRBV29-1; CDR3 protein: SVPEGGGQY
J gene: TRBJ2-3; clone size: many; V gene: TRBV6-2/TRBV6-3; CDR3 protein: ASSRSGESDTQY
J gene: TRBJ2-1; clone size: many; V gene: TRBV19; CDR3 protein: ASSRGRGDSYNEQF
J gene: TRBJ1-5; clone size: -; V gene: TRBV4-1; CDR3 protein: ASSQVFGDSPQH
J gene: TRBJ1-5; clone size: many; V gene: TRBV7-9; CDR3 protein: ASSSLEGQGEYSNQPQH
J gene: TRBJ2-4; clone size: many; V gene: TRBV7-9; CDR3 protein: ASSARLGEEANIQY
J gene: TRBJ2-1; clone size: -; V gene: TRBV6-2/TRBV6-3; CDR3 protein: ASSPRGLAGGVGNEQF
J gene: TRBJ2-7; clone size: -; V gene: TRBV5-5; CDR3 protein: ASSLLLSYEQY
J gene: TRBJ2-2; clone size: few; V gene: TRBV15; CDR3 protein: ATSPVGGSAGELF
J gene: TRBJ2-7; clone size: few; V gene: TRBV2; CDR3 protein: ASDSDGSYEQY
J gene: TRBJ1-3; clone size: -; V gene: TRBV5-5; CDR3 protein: ASASRGATGNTIY
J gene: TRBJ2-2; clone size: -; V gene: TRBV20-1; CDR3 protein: SASPSGGSNTGELF